The sequence of this T cell receptor beta chain was determined in a study of PD-L1 blockade in urothelial cancer. Study background: Starting at some point between 2014 and 2015, patients were given atezolizumab (1,200 mg intravenously every 3 weeks). The researchers analyzed blood 3 weeks (second dose) and 6 weeks after treatment start. About 90% of the roughly 29 patients were men who had bladder-origin urothelial cancer.

Trimming took 5 bases from V and 6 from J; bases not matched to a gene: 8. This CDR3 spans 14 amino acids. Germline V gene lookup returns CDR1 MNHEY and CDR2 SMNVEV (reference sequence). TCRdb's copy holds only in-frame clones and misses some; the assay was immunoSEQ multiplex PCR. The sample consists of around 49,000 clones, almost 85% of them appearing once. Time point meaning: peripheral blood 6 weeks after treatment start. Each patient presented with locally advanced or metastatic urothelial carcinoma. The sequencing here drew on PBMCs, taken around atezolizumab (anti-PD-L1) treatment. The gene calls are TRBV27 and TRBJ1-1; 8 bases line up with TRBD1. The TCR sequence derives from a man aged 55 to 70 with urothelial cancer. The CDR3 here is CASSRQGAAAEAFF. The CDR3 region has the DNA TGTGCCAGCAGTCGTCAGGGGGCGGCGGCTGAAGCTTTCTTT.